The clone carrying this T cell receptor beta chain was recorded many times. Its antigen is undetermined. The CDR3 loop spans 16 amino acids. Germline V gives CDR1 MNHNS, CDR2 SASEGT. Trimming cost V 7 bases and J 1 base; bases outside gene matches: 10. Those with hyperthyroidism were 18 to 65 years old, newly diagnosed, and ill for under 2 months. The data are from a study of T cells in Graves' hyperthyroidism and ophthalmopathy. Study-level background: Peripheral blood draws took place at initial diagnosis, ahead of any treatment.

RNA transcripts yielded amplified TCR beta CDR3 regions. TCR CDR3 regions were first amplified by RT-PCR with HTBI primers. MiXCR, applied by TCRdb to the multiplex PCR reads, yields one record per CDR3 protein. The sample consists of 600,000 or so distinct CDR3 sequences, around 16% of them appearing once. General study findings and limits: Onset of ophthalmopathy came a median approximately 6.8 months after the model predicted it. Blood shared most expanded thyroid clonotypes above 0.001.

The TCR sequence derives from a woman aged 25 to 39 with Graves' hyperthyroidism. The V gene is TRBV6-1, the J gene TRBJ2-7; 10 bases are a match to TRBD2. The specimen was blood. CDR3 loop: CASIRSWTSGSYEQYF. The CDR3 DNA follows: TGTGCCAGCATCCGGTCCTGGACTAGCGGTTCCTACGAGCAGTACTTC.